A single sample is the source of the 32 T cell receptor beta chains below, sequenced in a study of blood T cells in healthy people across ages. Alongside a J-beta primer mix, a sample-barcoded 5' primer served in a second PCR lasting roughly 6 to 12 cycles. TCRdb processed the 5' RACE reads anew with MiXCR; each CDR3 protein has one entry. The sample shows around 1.1 million distinct CDR3 sequences, approximately 38% of them seen only once. Sequencing was performed on blood. All receptors come from a man aged 18 to 30 in good health.

V is TRBV11-2 and J is TRBJ2-5, with TRBD2 matching over 7 bases. V lost 7 bases to trimming and J lost 3 bases; unmatched junction nucleotides: 11. CDR1 and CDR2 from the germline V gene are SGHAT and FQNNGV. This CDR3 spans 15 amino acids. The DNA of the CDR3 is TGTGCCAGCACCAAATCTGCGGGGGAAGAAGAGACCCAGTACTTC. Translating it yields CASTKSAGEEETQYF.

This chain uses TRBV7-9 with TRBJ2-5; 7 bases fit TRBD1. CDR1 is SEHNR and CDR2 is FQNEAQ in the germline V gene (reference sequence). This CDR3 has 16 residues. Losses at the gene ends were 7 bases for V and 11 bases for J; bases not matched to a gene: 22. CDR3 protein: CASTLIGTEPNNDQYF. CDR3 in DNA: TGTGCCAGCACCCTTATCGGGACAGAACCTAACAATGATCAGTACTTC.

In its sample, this clonotype was seen a few times. This chain uses TRBV7-2 with TRBJ1-2; D perhaps matches TRBD1 (5 bases). This CDR3 is 17 amino acids long. Trimming took off 6 bases at V and 5 bases at J, with 25 bases between the two ends. Germline loops: CDR1 SGHTA, CDR2 FQGNSA. The CDR3 sequence: CASRRGGGATGPYGYTF. DNA of the CDR3: TGTGCCAGCAGAAGAGGTGGTGGGGCTACTGGCCCTTATGGCTACACCTTC.

Notes on this clonotype: One base away lies a much larger clone, so this may be a sequencing read error. The chain employs TRBV4-2 and TRBJ2-1; D uncertain. Looked up from germline, CDR1 is LGHNA and CDR2 is YNFKEQ. The CDR3 extends over 13 amino acids. The CDR3 nucleotides are TGTGTCAGCAGCCAAGAACTACGGAATGAGCAGTTCTTC. It codes for CVSSQELRNEQFF.

This chain uses TRBV2 with TRBJ2-1; D perhaps matches TRBD1 (5 bases). Germline-derived CDR1 and CDR2 are SNHLY and FYNNEI. Trimming removed 6 bases from V and 10 bases from J, with 25 bases in between. The length of the CDR3 is 16 residues. The CDR3 loop reads CASRDRSGPPSVEQFF. The CDR3 nucleotides read TGTGCCAGCAGGGACCGTTCAGGGCCACCCAGTGTGGAGCAGTTCTTC.

In its sample, this clonotype was seen a few times. V and J are TRBV20-1 and TRBJ1-2, with 8 bases that match TRBD1. The CDR3 loop spans 14 amino acids. Germline V CDR1 and CDR2: DFQATT, SNEGSKA (reference sequence). V was clipped by 5 bases and J by 8 bases; unmatched bases: 13. CDR3 bases: TGCAGTGCTCTTCGGGGGGACAGGTCCTTCGGCTACACCTTC. This encodes CSALRGDRSFGYTF.

V is TRBV12-3 or TRBV12-4 and J is TRBJ2-5; 7 positions match TRBD1. This CDR3 region has 14 residues. V shed 6 bases and J 5 bases; nucleotides not matched to a gene: 9. The CDR3 here is CASRTGTVGETQYF. The CDR3 DNA follows: TGTGCCAGCAGAACCGGGACAGTTGGGGAGACCCAGTACTTC.

The chain uses TRBV3-1 and TRBJ1-2, with 7 bases matching TRBD1. CDR1 and CDR2 (germline): LGHDT, YNNKEL (reference sequence). The J segment lost 7 bases and the V segment lost 1 base, leaving 9 bases of the junction unmatched. This CDR3 region has 15 residues. CDR3 region: CASSQGDRSIGGYTF. DNA for the CDR3: TGTGCCAGCAGCCAAGGGGACAGAAGTATTGGTGGCTACACCTTC.

This clonotype occurred once. A read error is possible here, since a much larger clone lies one base away. The genes are TRBV2 and TRBJ2-4; 8 positions agree with TRBD1. The germline V gene has CDR1 SNHLY and CDR2 FYNNEI. This CDR3 contains 15 residues. The CDR3 coding sequence is TGTGTCAGCAGTGGTGACAGGGGAATCAAAAACATTCAGTACTTC. Amino acids: CVSSGDRGIKNIQYF.

This clonotype came up many times. This chain uses TRBV4-3 with TRBJ2-3; possibly TRBD2 for D (6 bases). Germline V gene data show CDR1 as LGHNA and CDR2 as YSLEER. V shed 3 bases and J shed 3 bases, with 19 bases lying between them. The CDR3 is made up of 17 amino acids. The CDR3 reads CASSQGLGGVKTDTQYF. In DNA form, the CDR3 reads TGCGCCAGCAGCCAGGGTTTGGGCGGGGTGAAGACAGATACGCAGTATTTT.

This clonotype was picked up a small number of times. The junction and the germline gene differ at one end; a read error may be behind it. The V gene is TRBV6-1, the J gene TRBJ2-1; D is ambiguous. This CDR3 has 10 amino acids. Germline CDR1 is MNHNS and CDR2 is SASEGT. CDR3: CASHSNAQFF. As DNA, the CDR3 is TGTGCCAGCCACTCAAATGCGCAGTTCTTC.

This clonotype was detected a few times. V gene TRBV11-2 combines with J gene TRBJ2-3; possible D gene TRBD1, 6 bases. The ends were cut back, 5 bases at V and 4 bases at J, with 13 bases in the middle. There are 14 residues in the CDR3. Germline values: CDR1 SGHAT, CDR2 FQNNGV. Written as DNA, the CDR3 is TGTGCCAGCAGCCAAGTTAGACAGGCAGATACGCAGTATTTT. Amino acid sequence: CASSQVRQADTQYF. The full variable domain, with the rest looked up from reference TRBV11-2 and TRBJ2-3, is EAGVAQSPRYKIIEKRQSVAFWCNPISGHATLYWYQQILGQGPKLLIQFQNNGVVDDSQLPKDRFSAERLKGVDSTLKIQPAKLEDSAVYLCASSQVRQADTQYFGPGTRLTVL.

This clonotype was seen more than once but under ten times. V gene TRBV6-1 combines with J gene TRBJ1-1; TRBD1 aligns across 9 bases. Losses at the gene ends were 8 bases for V and 1 base for J; bases not matched to a gene: 5. CDR3 length equals 14 residues. Germline-derived CDR1 and CDR2 are MNHNS and SASEGT. The CDR3: CASRDRETNTEAFF. The CDR3 DNA is TGTGCCAGCCGGGACAGGGAAACGAACACTGAAGCTTTCTTT.

There are a few counts of this clonotype. The CDR3 DNA reads TGTGCCAGCAGCCTCTTTTCCGGTGGGGCTCTCTCGTACGAGCAGTACTTC. Translation: CASSLFSGGALSYEQYF. The rearrangement uses TRBV3-1 and TRBJ2-7, with TRBD1 as a possible D gene (5 bases). The CDR3 extends over 17 amino acids. Trimming took 4 bases from V and 4 from J, leaving 23 bases between them. Germline V gene data show CDR1 as LGHDT and CDR2 as YNNKEL (reference sequence).

This chain links TRBV20-1 with TRBJ1-5; TRBD1 might be the D (6 bases). Trimming stripped 2 bases from V and 0 bases from J, with 17 bases between. CDR1 DFQATT and CDR2 SNEGSKA come from the germline V gene (reference sequence). The CDR3 contains 17 residues. In nucleotides, the CDR3 is TGCAGTGCTAGACCACACGCCGGGACACCTAGCAATCAGCCCCAGCATTTT. Its translation: CSARPHAGTPSNQPQHF.

V is TRBV7-2 and J is TRBJ1-6; D not certain. Germline-derived CDR1 and CDR2 are SGHTA and FQGNSA. The V gene lost 3 bases and the J gene lost 4 bases, with 7 bases spanning the gap. This CDR3 is 14 amino acids long. The CDR3 coding sequence is TGTGCCAGCAGCTTGGGGATTTATAATTCACCCCTCCACTTT. As protein: CASSLGIYNSPLHF.

This clonotype was detected only a few times. CDR3 protein: CASTPGLPDTQYF. The DNA for the CDR3 is TGTGCCAGCACCCCAGGGTTGCCAGATACGCAGTATTTT. The chain carries TRBV12-3 or TRBV12-4 and TRBJ2-3; maybe TRBD1 (5 bases). Trimming stripped 7 bases from V and 4 bases from J, with 12 bases between. CDR3 length: 13 residues.

The sample holds many counts of this clonotype. A read error is possible here, since a much larger clone lies one base away. The chain employs TRBV29-1 and TRBJ2-5; D ambiguous. Germline V CDR1 and CDR2: SQVTM, ANQGSEA. The CDR3 extends over 12 amino acids. V was clipped by 4 bases and J by 11 bases, with 17 bases between them. The CDR3 DNA reads TGCAGCGTTGGACGGAACGACGGAGAGCAGTACTTC. Translated, it gives CSVGRNDGEQYF.

This clonotype was seen a few times. The chain combines TRBV6-1 with TRBJ1-1, with D possibly being TRBD1 (6 bases). V lost 1 base to trimming and J lost 1 base, with 7 bases between them. This CDR3 has 14 residues. The germline V gene has CDR1 MNHNS and CDR2 SASEGT. The chain's CDR3 is CASSEVGQNTEAFF. In DNA form, the CDR3 reads TGTGCCAGCAGTGAAGTGGGACAGAACACTGAAGCTTTCTTT.

The J gene is TRBJ1-4, the V gene TRBV27; 7 positions agree with TRBD1. The CDR3 has 15 residues. Germline V gives CDR1 MNHEY, CDR2 SMNVEV (reference sequence). Germline trimming cut 5 bases from V and 7 bases from J; bases unmatched to any gene: 10. This chain's CDR3 is CASSPRQGLAEKLFF. The CDR3, as DNA: TGTGCCAGCAGTCCCCGACAGGGACTGGCTGAAAAACTGTTTTTT.

The chain recombines TRBV20-1 with TRBJ2-3; TRBD1 aligns across 8 bases. This CDR3 has 13 residues. Germline CDR1 is DFQATT and CDR2 is SNEGSKA (reference sequence). J gave up 8 bases and V 6 bases, and 10 bases lay outside the gene matches. The CDR3 DNA follows: TGCAGTGCCCCACCGACAGGGGTGATTACGCAGTATTTT. It specifies CSAPPTGVITQYF.

This clonotype has only a few counts. The V call is TRBV5-6, the J call TRBJ2-1; 11 bases fit TRBD2. Germline CDR1 is SGHDT and CDR2 is YYEEEE. The CDR3 sequence is 18 residues long. The trim removed 4 bases at V and 1 base at J, leaving 10 bases unmatched. In nucleotides, the CDR3 is TGTGCCAGCAGCGGCGACCTGACTAGCGGGGATTCCTACAATGAGCAGTTCTTC. It specifies CASSGDLTSGDSYNEQFF.

The rearrangement links TRBV15 to TRBJ1-1; 7 bases fit TRBD1. V dropped 0 bases and J dropped 4; count of bases not matched to a gene: 8. The CDR3 is 16 residues long. Germline V CDR1 and CDR2: LNHNV, YYDKDF (reference sequence). CDR3 coding DNA: TGTGCCACCAGCAGAGAGCCACAGGGGAGAGGCACTGAAGCTTTCTTT. Amino acids: CATSREPQGRGTEAFF.

This rearrangement joins TRBV6-6 to TRBJ2-1; D is uncertain. The V gene lost 3 bases and the J gene lost 0 bases, with 9 bases spanning the gap. The CDR3 contains 15 residues. Germline V lookup: CDR1 MNHNY, CDR2 SVGAGI (reference sequence). The CDR3 sequence: CASSYTPRSYNEQFF. Written as DNA, the CDR3 is TGTGCCAGCAGTTATACACCCCGCTCCTACAATGAGCAGTTCTTC.

The chain couples TRBV12-3 or TRBV12-4 to TRBJ1-2; tentative D call: TRBD1 (5 bases). The CDR3 consists of 13 residues. Trimming stripped 5 bases from V and 4 bases from J, with 11 bases between. In DNA, the CDR3 is TGTGCCAGCAGTGGGGCAGGTGGCTATGGCTACACCTTC. Amino acids: CASSGAGGYGYTF.

This clonotype was observed a handful of times. The chain is built from TRBV7-2 and TRBJ1-4, with TRBD1 as a possible D gene (5 bases). The CDR3 has 14 amino acids. Germline loops: CDR1 SGHTA, CDR2 FQGNSA. V lost 3 bases and J 6 bases, leaving 11 bases between the germline ends. The CDR3 DNA reads TGTGCCAGCAGCTTTCGACAGCCGTATGAAAAACTGTTTTTT. Encoded protein: CASSFRQPYEKLFF.

The chain couples TRBV5-1 to TRBJ2-1, with 7 nucleotides matching TRBD2. Germline lookup yields CDR1 SGHRS and CDR2 YFSETQ. The V gene end was trimmed by 5 bases and the J gene end by 3 bases; junction bases not matched to a gene: 8. The CDR3 is 15 amino acids. This CDR3 is CASRPRASGYNEQFF. In nucleotides, the CDR3 is TGCGCCAGCAGGCCCAGGGCTAGCGGCTACAATGAGCAGTTCTTC.

The chain links TRBV3-1 to TRBJ2-3; D unclear. Germline CDR1 LGHDT, CDR2 YNNKEL (reference sequence). V dropped 0 bases and J dropped 5 bases, with 9 bases sitting between them. CDR3 length: 14 amino acids. Here the CDR3 reads CASSQDLRRDTQYF. The CDR3 DNA is TGTGCCAGCAGCCAAGATCTTCGACGAGATACGCAGTATTTT.

The chain is built from TRBV4-1 and TRBJ2-4, with 7 bases lining up with TRBD1. V was clipped by 3 bases and J by 8 bases; unmatched bases: 10. Looked up from germline, CDR1 is MGHRA and CDR2 is YSYEKL. This CDR3 has 15 residues. The CDR3 DNA reads TGCGCCAGCAGCCAGACTGAAGGGGGCACGGACATTCAGTACTTC. Encoded protein: CASSQTEGGTDIQYF.

This chain links TRBV25-1 with TRBJ1-1, with no clear D. CDR1 is MGHDK and CDR2 is SYGVNS in the germline V gene. This CDR3 is 17 amino acids long. The V end was cut by 2 bases, the J end by 0 bases, with 16 bases between. The CDR3 bases are TGTGCCAGCAGTGAAGGGGTCGGACCGAAAATGAACACTGAAGCTTTCTTT. It translates to CASSEGVGPKMNTEAFF.

The J gene is TRBJ1-1, the V gene TRBV12-3 or TRBV12-4; no clear D. V was cut by 8 bases and J by 3 bases, with 10 bases left in between. The CDR3 contains 12 residues. The CDR3 DNA sequence: TGTGCCAGCCTTAGGGATTACACTGAAGCTTTCTTT. Protein sequence: CASLRDYTEAFF.

The chain recombines TRBV12-3 or TRBV12-4 with TRBJ2-1; no clear D. V lost 3 bases and J 3 bases, leaving 15 bases between the germline ends. The CDR3 extends over 16 amino acids. CDR3 loop: CASSFKALVSYNEQFF. In DNA, the CDR3 is TGTGCCAGCAGTTTTAAGGCCCTCGTGAGCTACAATGAGCAGTTCTTC.